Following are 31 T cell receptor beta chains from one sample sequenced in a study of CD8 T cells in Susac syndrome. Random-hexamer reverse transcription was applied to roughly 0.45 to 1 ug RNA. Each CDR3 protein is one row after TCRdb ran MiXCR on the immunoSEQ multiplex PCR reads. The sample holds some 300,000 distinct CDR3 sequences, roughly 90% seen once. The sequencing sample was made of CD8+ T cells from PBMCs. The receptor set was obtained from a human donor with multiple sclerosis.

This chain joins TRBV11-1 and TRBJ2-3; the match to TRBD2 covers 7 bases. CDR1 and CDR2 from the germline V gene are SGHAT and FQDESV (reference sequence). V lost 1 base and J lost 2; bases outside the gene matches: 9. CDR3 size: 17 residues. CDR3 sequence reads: CASSLERRGGATDTQYF. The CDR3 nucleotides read TGTGCCAGCAGCTTAGAGAGGCGGGGAGGGGCCACAGATACGCAGTATTTT.

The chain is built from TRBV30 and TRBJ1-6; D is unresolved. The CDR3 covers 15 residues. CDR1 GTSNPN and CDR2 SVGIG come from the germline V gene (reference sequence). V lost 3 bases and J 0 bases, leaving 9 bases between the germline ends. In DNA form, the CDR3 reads TGTGCCTGGAGCGTGGGAAGCTCCTATAATTCACCCCTCCACTTT. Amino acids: CAWSVGSSYNSPLHF.

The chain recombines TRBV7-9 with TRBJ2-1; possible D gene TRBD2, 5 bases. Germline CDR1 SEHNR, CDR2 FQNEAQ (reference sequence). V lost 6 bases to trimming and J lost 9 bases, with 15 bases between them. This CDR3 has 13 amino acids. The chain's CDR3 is CASSHRETFEQFF. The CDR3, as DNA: TGTGCCAGCAGTCACCGGGAAACTTTTGAGCAGTTCTTC.

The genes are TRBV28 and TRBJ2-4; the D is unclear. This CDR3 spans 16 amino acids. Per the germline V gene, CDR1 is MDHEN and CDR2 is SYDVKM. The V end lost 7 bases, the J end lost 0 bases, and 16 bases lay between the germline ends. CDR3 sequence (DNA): TGTGCCAGCACACCCCGTAGCAGCCTAGCCAAAAACATTCAGTACTTC. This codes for CASTPRSSLAKNIQYF.

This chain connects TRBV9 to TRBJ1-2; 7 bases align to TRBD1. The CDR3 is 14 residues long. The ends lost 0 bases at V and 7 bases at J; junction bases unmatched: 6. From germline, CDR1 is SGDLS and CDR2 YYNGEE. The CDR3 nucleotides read TGTGCCAGCAGCGTAGTTGAAGGGGGCTCTGGCTACACCTTC. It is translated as CASSVVEGGSGYTF.

CDR3 sequence: CASSAVGGSTDTQYF. The CDR3 DNA is TGTGCCAGCAGCGCGGTGGGGGGGAGCACAGATACGCAGTATTTT. This chain links TRBV28 with TRBJ2-3, with 7 nucleotides matching TRBD2. Germline assignment: CDR1 MDHEN and CDR2 SYDVKM. The CDR3 contains 15 residues. V lost 6 bases to trimming and J lost 0 bases; unmatched junction nucleotides: 6.

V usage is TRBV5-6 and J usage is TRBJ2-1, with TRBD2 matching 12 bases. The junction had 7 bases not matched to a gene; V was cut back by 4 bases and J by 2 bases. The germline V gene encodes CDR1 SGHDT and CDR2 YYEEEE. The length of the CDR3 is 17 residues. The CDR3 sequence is CASSVPRLAGAYNEQFF. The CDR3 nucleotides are TGTGCCAGCAGCGTCCCTAGACTAGCGGGGGCCTACAATGAGCAGTTCTTC. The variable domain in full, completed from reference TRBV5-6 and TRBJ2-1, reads DAGVTQSPTHLIKTRGQQVTLRCSPKSGHDTVSWYQQALGQGPQFIFQYYEEEERQRGNFPDRFSGHQFPNYSSELNVNALLLGDSALYLCASSVPRLAGAYNEQFFGPGTRLTVL.

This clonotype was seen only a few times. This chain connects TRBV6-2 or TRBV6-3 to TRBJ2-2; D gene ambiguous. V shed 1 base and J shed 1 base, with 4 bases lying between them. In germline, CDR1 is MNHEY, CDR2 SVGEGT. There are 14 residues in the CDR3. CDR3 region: CASSYFGNTGELFF. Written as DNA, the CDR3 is TGTGCCAGCAGTTACTTCGGGAACACCGGGGAGCTGTTTTTT.

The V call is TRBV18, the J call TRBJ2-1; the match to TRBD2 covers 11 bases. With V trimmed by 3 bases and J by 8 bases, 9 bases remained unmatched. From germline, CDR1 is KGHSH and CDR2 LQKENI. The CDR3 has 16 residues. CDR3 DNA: TGTGCCAGCTCACCCGATAGCGGGGGGGCCTTACATGAGCAGTTCTTC. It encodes CASSPDSGGALHEQFF. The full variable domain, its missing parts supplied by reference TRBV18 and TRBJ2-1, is NAGVMQNPRHLVRRRGQEARLRCSPMKGHSHVYWYRQLPEEGLKFMVYLQKENIIDESGMPKERFSAEFPKEGPSILRIQQVVRGDSAAYFCASSPDSGGALHEQFFGPGTRLTVL.

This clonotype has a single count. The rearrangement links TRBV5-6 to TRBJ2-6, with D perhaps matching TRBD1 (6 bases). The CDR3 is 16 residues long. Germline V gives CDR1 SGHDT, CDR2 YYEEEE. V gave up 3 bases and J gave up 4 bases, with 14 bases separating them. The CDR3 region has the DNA TGTGCCAGCAGCTCGGACAGTCATCAGGGGGCCAACGTCCTGACTTTC. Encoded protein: CASSSDSHQGANVLTF.

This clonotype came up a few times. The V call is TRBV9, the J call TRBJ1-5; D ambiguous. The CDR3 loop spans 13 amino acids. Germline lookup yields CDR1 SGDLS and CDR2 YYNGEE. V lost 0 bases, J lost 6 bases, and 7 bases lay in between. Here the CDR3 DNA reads TGTGCCAGCAGCGTAGGTCTTGGTCAGCCCCAGCATTTT. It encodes CASSVGLGQPQHF.

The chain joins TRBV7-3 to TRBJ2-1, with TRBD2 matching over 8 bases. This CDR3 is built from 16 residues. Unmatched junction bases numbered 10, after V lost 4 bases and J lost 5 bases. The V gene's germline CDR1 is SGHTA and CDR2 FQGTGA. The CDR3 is CASSSIPGGLNNEQFF. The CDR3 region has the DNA TGTGCCAGCAGCTCCATACCGGGGGGGCTAAACAATGAGCAGTTCTTC. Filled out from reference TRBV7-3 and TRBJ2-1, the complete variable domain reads GAGVSQTPSNKVTEKGKYVELRCDPISGHTALYWYRQSLGQGPEFLIYFQGTGAADDSGLPNDRFFAVRPEGSVSTLKIQRTERGDSAVYLCASSSIPGGLNNEQFFGPGTRLTVL.

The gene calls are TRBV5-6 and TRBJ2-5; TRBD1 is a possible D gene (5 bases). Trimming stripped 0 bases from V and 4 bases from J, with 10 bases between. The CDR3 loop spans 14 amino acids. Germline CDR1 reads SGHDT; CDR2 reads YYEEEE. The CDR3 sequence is CASSLATGLETQYF. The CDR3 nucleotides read TGTGCCAGCAGCTTGGCCACAGGCCTAGAGACCCAGTACTTC.

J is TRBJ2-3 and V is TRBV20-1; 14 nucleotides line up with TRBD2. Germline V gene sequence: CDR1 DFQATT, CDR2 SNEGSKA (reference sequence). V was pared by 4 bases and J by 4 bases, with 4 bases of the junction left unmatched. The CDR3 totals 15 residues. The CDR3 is CSATLGLAGADTQYF. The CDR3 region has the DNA TGCAGTGCTACGCTGGGACTAGCGGGAGCAGATACGCAGTATTTT.

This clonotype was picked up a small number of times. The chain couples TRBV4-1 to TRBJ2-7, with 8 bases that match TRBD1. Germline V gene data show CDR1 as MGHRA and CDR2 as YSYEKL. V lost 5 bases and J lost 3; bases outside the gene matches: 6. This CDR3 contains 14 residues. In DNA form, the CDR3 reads TGCGCCAGCAGCTACCAGGGGGCAGGCTACGAGCAGTACTTC. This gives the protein CASSYQGAGYEQYF.

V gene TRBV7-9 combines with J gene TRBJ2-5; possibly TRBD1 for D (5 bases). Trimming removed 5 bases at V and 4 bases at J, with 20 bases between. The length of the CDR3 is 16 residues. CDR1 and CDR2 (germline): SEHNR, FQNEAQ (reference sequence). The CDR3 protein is CASSLLTVLRGETQYF. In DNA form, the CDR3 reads TGTGCCAGCAGCCTGTTGACAGTGCTTCGCGGAGAGACCCAGTACTTC.

The CDR3 sequence is CSAAGTSEETQYF. CDR3 nucleotides: TGCAGTGCTGCCGGGACTAGCGAAGAGACCCAGTACTTC. The V call is TRBV20-1, the J call TRBJ2-5; 10 bases align to TRBD2. The germline V gene encodes CDR1 DFQATT and CDR2 SNEGSKA (reference sequence). CDR3 length: 13 amino acids. V was clipped by 5 bases and J by 3 bases; unmatched bases: 3.

CDR3 in DNA: TGCGCCACAGAAAAGGGGCCGGAAAACACCTACGAGCAGTACTTC. Amino acids: CATEKGPENTYEQYF. V gene TRBV23-1 combines with J gene TRBJ2-7; D might be TRBD1 (5 bases). TRBV23-1 falls under the ORF class, with uncertain function. The CDR3 totals 15 residues. The V end was cut by 10 bases, the J end by 2 bases, with 21 bases between.

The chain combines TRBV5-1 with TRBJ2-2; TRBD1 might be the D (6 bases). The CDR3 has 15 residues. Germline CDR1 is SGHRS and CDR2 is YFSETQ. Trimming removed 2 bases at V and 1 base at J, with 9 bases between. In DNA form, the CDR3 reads TGCGCCAGCAGCTTCGCGACAGGGAACACCGGGGAGCTGTTTTTT. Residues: CASSFATGNTGELFF.

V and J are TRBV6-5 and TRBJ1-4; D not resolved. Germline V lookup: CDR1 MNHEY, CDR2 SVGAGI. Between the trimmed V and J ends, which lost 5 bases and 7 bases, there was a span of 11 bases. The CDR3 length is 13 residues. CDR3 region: CASSPDFGEKLFF. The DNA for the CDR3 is TGTGCCAGCAGTCCTGACTTTGGTGAAAAACTGTTTTTT.

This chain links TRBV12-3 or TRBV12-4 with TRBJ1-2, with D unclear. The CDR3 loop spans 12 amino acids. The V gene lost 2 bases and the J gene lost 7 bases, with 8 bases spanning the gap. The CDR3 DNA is TGTGCCAGCAGTTTACCCTTTTGTGGCTACACCTTC. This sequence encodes CASSLPFCGYTF.

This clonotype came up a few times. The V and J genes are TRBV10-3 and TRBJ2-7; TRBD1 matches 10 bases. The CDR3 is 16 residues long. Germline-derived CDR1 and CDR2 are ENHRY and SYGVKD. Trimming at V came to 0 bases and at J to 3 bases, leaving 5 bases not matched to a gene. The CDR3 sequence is CAISESGTGVLYEQYF. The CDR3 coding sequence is TGTGCCATCAGTGAGTCGGGGACAGGGGTCCTCTACGAGCAGTACTTC.

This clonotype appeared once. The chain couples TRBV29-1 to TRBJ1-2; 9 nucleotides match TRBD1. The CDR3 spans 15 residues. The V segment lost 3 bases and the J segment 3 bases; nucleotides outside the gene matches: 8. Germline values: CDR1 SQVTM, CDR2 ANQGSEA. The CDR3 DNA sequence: TGCAGCGTTGAGCAGGACAGGGGCGCTGACTATGGCTACACCTTC. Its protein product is CSVEQDRGADYGYTF.

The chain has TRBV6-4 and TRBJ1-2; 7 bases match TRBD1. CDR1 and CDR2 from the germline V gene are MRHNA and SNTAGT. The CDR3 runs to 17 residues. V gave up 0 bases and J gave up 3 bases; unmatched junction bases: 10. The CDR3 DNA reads TGTGCCAGCAGTGACTCTTTTTCTTCGGGACAGCACTATGGCTACACCTTC. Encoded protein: CASSDSFSSGQHYGYTF.

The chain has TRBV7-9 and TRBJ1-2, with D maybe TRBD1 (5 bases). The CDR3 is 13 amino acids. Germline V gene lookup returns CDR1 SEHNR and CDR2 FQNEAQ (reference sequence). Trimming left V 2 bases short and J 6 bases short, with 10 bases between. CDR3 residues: CASSLPGQDGYTF. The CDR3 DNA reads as TGTGCCAGCAGCTTACCAGGGCAGGATGGCTACACCTTC. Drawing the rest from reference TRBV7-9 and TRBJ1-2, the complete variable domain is DTGVSQNPRHKITKRGQNVTFRCDPISEHNRLYWYRQTLGQGPEFLTYFQNEAQLEKSRLLSDRFSAERPKGSFSTLEIQRTEQGDSAMYLCASSLPGQDGYTFGSGTRLTVV.

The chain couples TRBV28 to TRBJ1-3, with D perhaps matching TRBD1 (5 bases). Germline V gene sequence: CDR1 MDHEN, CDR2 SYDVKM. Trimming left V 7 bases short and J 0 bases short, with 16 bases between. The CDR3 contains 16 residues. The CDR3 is CASTPGTESSGNTIYF. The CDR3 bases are TGTGCCAGCACCCCAGGGACGGAGAGCTCTGGAAACACCATATATTTT.

CDR3 nucleotides: TGCAGTGCTATGGGAGGGCAGTACTTC. Translated, it gives CSAMGGQYF. V is TRBV20-1 and J is TRBJ2-7, with D perhaps matching TRBD2 (6 bases). V lost 4 bases, J lost 9 bases, and 7 bases lay in between. Germline assignment: CDR1 DFQATT and CDR2 SNEGSKA (reference sequence). CDR3 length: 9 amino acids.

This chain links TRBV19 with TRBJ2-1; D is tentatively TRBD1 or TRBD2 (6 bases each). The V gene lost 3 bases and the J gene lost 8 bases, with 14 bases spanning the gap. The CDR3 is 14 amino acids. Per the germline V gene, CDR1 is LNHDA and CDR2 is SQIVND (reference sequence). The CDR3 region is CASSIETGADEQFF. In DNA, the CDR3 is TGTGCCAGTAGTATTGAGACGGGGGCTGATGAGCAGTTCTTC.

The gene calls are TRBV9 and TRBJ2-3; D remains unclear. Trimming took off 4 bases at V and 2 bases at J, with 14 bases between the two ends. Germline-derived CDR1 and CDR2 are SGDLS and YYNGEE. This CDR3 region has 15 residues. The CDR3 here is CASSTSGLPTDTQYF. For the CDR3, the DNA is TGTGCCAGCAGCACAAGTGGTCTCCCCACAGATACGCAGTATTTT.

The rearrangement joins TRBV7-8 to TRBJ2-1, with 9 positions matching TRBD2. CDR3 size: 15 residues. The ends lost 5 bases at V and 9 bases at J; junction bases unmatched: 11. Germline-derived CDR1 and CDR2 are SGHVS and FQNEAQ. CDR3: CASSHPGTSNVEQFF. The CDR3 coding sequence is TGTGCCAGCAGCCATCCCGGGACTAGCAACGTTGAGCAGTTCTTC.

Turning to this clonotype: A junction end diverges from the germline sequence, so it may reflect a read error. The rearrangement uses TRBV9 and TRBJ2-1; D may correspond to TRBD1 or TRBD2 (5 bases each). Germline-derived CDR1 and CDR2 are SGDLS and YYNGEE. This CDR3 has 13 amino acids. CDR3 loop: CASSGSGTIGKIF. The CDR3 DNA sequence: TGTGCCAGCAGCGGTTCAGGGACCATAGGGAAGATCTTC.